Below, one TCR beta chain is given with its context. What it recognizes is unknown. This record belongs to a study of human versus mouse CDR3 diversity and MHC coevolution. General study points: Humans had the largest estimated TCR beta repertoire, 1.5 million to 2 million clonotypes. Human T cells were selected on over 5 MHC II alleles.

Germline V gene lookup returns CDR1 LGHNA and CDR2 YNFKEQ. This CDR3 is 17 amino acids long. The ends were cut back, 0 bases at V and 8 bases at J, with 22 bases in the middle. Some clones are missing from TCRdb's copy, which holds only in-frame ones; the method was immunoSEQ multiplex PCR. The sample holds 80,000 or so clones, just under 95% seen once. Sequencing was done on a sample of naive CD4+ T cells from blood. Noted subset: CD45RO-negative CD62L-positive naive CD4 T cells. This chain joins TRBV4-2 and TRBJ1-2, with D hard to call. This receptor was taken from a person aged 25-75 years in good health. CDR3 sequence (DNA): TGTGCCAGCAGCCAAGATCCCCGGGAGGGATGGACGAGGGGCTACACCTTC. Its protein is CASSQDPREGWTRGYTF.